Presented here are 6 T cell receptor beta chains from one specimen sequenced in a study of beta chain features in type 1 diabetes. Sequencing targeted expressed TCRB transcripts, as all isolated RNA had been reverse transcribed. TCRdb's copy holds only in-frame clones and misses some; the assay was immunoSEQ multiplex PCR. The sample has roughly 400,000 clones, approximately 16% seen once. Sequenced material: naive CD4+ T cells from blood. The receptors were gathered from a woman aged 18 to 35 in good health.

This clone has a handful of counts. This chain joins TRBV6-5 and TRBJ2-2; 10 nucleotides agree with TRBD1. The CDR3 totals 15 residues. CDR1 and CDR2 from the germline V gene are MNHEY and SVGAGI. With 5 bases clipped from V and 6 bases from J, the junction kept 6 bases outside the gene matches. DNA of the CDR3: TGTGCCAGCAGTACCCCGGGACAGGGGTCCGGGGAGCTGTTTTTT. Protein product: CASSTPGQGSGELFF.

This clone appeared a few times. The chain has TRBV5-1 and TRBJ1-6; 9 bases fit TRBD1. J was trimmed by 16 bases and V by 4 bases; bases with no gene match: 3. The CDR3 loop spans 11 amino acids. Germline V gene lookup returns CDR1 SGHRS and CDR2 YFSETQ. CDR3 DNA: TGCGCCAGCAGCCCCGGACAGGGGCTCCACTTT. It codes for CASSPGQGLHF.

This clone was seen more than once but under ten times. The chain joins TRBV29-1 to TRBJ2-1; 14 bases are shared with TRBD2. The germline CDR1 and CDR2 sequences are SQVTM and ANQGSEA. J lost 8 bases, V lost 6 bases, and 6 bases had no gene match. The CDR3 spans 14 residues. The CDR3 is CSVAGTSGRHEQFF. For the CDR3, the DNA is TGCAGCGTAGCCGGGACTAGCGGGAGACATGAGCAGTTCTTC.

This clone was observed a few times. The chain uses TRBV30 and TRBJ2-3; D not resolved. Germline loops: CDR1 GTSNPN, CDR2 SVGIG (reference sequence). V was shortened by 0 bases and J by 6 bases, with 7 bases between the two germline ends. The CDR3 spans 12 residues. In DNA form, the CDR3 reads TGTGCCTGGAGTGTACAATGGGATACGCAGTATTTT. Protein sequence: CAWSVQWDTQYF.

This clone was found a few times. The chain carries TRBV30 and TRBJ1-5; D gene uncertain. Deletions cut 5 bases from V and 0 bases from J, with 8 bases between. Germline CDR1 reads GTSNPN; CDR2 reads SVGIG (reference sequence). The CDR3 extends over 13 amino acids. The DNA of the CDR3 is TGTGCCTGGGGCGGAGATAGCAATCAGCCCCAGCATTTT. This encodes CAWGGDSNQPQHF.

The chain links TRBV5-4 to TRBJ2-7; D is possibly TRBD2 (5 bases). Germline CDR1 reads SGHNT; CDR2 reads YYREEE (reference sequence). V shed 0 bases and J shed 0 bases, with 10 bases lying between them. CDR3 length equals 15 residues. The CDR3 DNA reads TGTGCCAGCAGCTTGGGTGGTGGGAGCTCCTACGAGCAGTACTTC. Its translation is CASSLGGGSSYEQYF.